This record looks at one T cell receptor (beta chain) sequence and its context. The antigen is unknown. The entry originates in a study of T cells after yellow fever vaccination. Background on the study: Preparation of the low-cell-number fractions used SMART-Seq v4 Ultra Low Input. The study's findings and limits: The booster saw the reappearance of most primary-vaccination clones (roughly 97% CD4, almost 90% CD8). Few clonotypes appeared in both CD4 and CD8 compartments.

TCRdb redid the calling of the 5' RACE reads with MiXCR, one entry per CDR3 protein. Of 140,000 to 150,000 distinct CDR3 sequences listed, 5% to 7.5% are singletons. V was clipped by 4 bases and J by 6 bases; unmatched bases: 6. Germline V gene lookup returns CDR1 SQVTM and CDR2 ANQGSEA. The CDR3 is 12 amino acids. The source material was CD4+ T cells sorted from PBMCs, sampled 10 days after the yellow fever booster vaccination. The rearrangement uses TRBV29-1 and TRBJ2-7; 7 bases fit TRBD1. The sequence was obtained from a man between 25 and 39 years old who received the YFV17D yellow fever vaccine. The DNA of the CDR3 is TGCAGCGTTGGGACAGGACCGTCCGAGCAGTACTTC. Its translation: CSVGTGPSEQYF.